Shown below are 31 T cell receptor beta chains from a single sample sequenced in a study of cytomegalovirus exposure and HLA in healthy donors. The PCR had 60 Vbeta and 13 Jbeta primers. Sequencing was performed with immunoSEQ multiplex PCR; in TCRdb, only in-frame clones are kept and a portion is missing. This table has about 120,000 clones, approximately 69% appearing once. Sequenced: PBMCs. The receptor source for this set is a woman between 45 and 60 years old in good health and CMV-seropositive.

This clone was counted only a few times. This chain connects TRBV27 to TRBJ2-3; D possibly corresponds to TRBD1 (6 bases). Trimming removed 4 bases from V and 1 base from J, with 18 bases in between. This CDR3 comprises 17 residues. Germline CDR1 is MNHEY and CDR2 is SMNVEV (reference sequence). Written as DNA, the CDR3 is TGTGCCAGCAGTTCCCGGCAGCTACAGGGCGGCACAGATACGCAGTATTTT. Residues: CASSSRQLQGGTDTQYF.

J is TRBJ1-5 and V is TRBV4-3; weak D call: TRBD1 (5 bases). V lost 4 bases, J lost 1 base, and 11 bases lay in between. Looked up from germline, CDR1 is LGHNA and CDR2 is YSLEER. This CDR3 has 15 residues. This CDR3 reads CASSRDQGSNQPQHF. In nucleotides, the CDR3 is TGCGCCAGCAGCCGCGACCAGGGAAGCAATCAGCCCCAGCATTTT.

The gene calls are TRBV25-1 and TRBJ1-4, with D possibly being TRBD1 (6 bases). V shed 1 base and J shed 8 bases, with 20 bases lying between them. This CDR3 is 17 amino acids long. Germline V lookup: CDR1 MGHDK, CDR2 SYGVNS. The chain's CDR3 is CASSEFAGALGGEKLFF. For the CDR3, the DNA is TGTGCCAGCAGTGAATTCGCGGGGGCCCTCGGGGGCGAAAAACTGTTTTTT.

The V and J genes are TRBV30 and TRBJ1-2, with D unresolved. V was cut by 2 bases and J by 4 bases, with 11 bases left in between. This CDR3 is 13 amino acids long. The germline gives CDR1 GTSNPN, CDR2 SVGIG (reference sequence). The CDR3 nucleotides read TGTGCCTGGAGTAGTTACTCTGGCTATGGCTACACCTTC. It yields the protein CAWSSYSGYGYTF.

The gene calls are TRBV5-4 and TRBJ2-5; 7 nucleotides line up with TRBD1. V trimming: 0 bases; J trimming: 5 bases; junction bases outside the gene matches: 7. This CDR3 is built from 15 residues. Germline CDR1 and CDR2: SGHNT and YYREEE (reference sequence). The CDR3, as DNA: TGTGCCAGCAGCTTGGAGGTTCAACAGGGGGAGACCCAGTACTTC. This encodes CASSLEVQQGETQYF.

The chain has TRBV5-1 and TRBJ1-1, with 8 bases fitting TRBD1. This CDR3 is built from 14 residues. Per germline, CDR1 SGHRS and CDR2 YFSETQ. Trimming at V came to 0 bases and at J to 3 bases, leaving 1 base not matched to a gene. CDR3 nucleotides: TGCGCCAGCAGCTTGGACAGGGGGGACACTGAAGCTTTCTTT. As protein: CASSLDRGDTEAFF.

The chain is built from TRBV7-8 and TRBJ2-1; TRBD2 agrees at 7 bases. Germline V CDR1 and CDR2: SGHVS, FQNEAQ. This CDR3 has 16 residues. The junction had 8 bases not matched to a gene; V was cut back by 4 bases and J by 2 bases. This CDR3 is CASSSRRAGAYNEQFF. The CDR3 bases are TGTGCCAGCAGCTCCCGGCGGGCGGGGGCCTACAATGAGCAGTTCTTC.

The chain links TRBV4-3 to TRBJ1-1, with unresolved D. With 4 bases removed from V and 6 bases from J, the gap between germline ends came to 12 bases. CDR1 and CDR2 from the germline V gene are LGHNA and YSLEER. This CDR3 contains 13 residues. The CDR3 loop reads CASSRVSGAEAFF. For the CDR3, the DNA is TGCGCCAGCAGCCGAGTTAGTGGAGCTGAAGCTTTCTTT.

V and J are TRBV4-1 and TRBJ2-7, with D possibly being TRBD2 (5 bases). Germline CDR1 MGHRA, CDR2 YSYEKL. V was pared by 0 bases and J by 2 bases, with 11 bases between. There are 15 residues in the CDR3. CDR3 sequence: CASSQESGTTYEQYF. As DNA, the CDR3 is TGCGCCAGCAGCCAAGAAAGCGGCACCACCTACGAGCAGTACTTC.

CDR3 sequence reads: CASSVGSPAYEQYF. As DNA, the CDR3 is TGTGCCAGCAGCGTCGGGAGTCCAGCCTACGAGCAGTACTTC. The J gene is TRBJ2-7, the V gene TRBV2, with a tentative D call TRBD2 (6 bases). This CDR3 has 14 amino acids. V was cut by 6 bases and J by 2 bases, with 14 bases left in between. Germline V gene data show CDR1 as SNHLY and CDR2 as FYNNEI.

The V and J genes are TRBV27 and TRBJ2-7; D may be TRBD2 (6 bases). Between the trimmed V and J ends, which lost 6 bases and 5 bases, there was a span of 14 bases. Germline V lookup: CDR1 MNHEY, CDR2 SMNVEV (reference sequence). The CDR3 is made up of 13 amino acids. The CDR3 DNA is TGTGCCAGCAGCCTCGGGAGTTCAGACGAGCAGTACTTC. Its protein is CASSLGSSDEQYF.

This clone has a handful of counts. This chain uses TRBV7-8 with TRBJ2-1, with 9 nucleotides matching TRBD2. The CDR3 runs 15 residues. With 2 bases clipped from V and 7 bases from J, the junction kept 6 bases outside the gene matches. From germline, CDR1 is SGHVS and CDR2 FQNEAQ. In DNA, the CDR3 is TGTGCCAGCAGCTTAACGGTAGCGGGAGTGAATGAGCAGTTCTTC. Protein product: CASSLTVAGVNEQFF.

The rearrangement joins TRBV10-3 to TRBJ2-1; 7 bases match TRBD2. This CDR3 has 14 amino acids. V lost 4 bases to trimming and J lost 7 bases; unmatched junction nucleotides: 7. The V gene's germline CDR1 is ENHRY and CDR2 SYGVKD. The CDR3 sequence is CAISVPGGSNEQFF. The CDR3 DNA reads as TGTGCCATCAGTGTACCGGGAGGTTCTAATGAGCAGTTCTTC.

V and J are TRBV4-1 and TRBJ2-5; 8 bases are shared with TRBD2. J gave up 2 bases and V 2 bases, and 7 bases lay outside the gene matches. The CDR3 loop spans 16 amino acids. CDR1 and CDR2 from the germline V gene are MGHRA and YSYEKL. The DNA of the CDR3 is TGCGCCAGCAGCCAAAGGGCAGCGGGAGTACAAGAGACCCAGTACTTC. Its protein is CASSQRAAGVQETQYF.

This chain joins TRBV30 and TRBJ2-5; no firm D call. In germline, CDR1 is GTSNPN, CDR2 SVGIG (reference sequence). The CDR3 spans 14 residues. V gave up 0 bases and J gave up 4 bases, with 12 bases separating them. The CDR3 reads CAWSVAPTIETQYF. The DNA for the CDR3 is TGTGCCTGGAGTGTAGCCCCCACCATAGAGACCCAGTACTTC.

V usage is TRBV5-4 and J usage is TRBJ2-5; TRBD2 matches at 9 bases. The CDR3 length is 15 residues. CDR1 SGHNT and CDR2 YYREEE come from the germline V gene (reference sequence). After removal of 4 bases from V and 5 bases from J, the junction contained 9 bases not matched to a gene. For the CDR3, the DNA is TGTGCCAGCAGCACCGGGACTAGCTCCCCCGAGACCCAGTACTTC. It codes for CASSTGTSSPETQYF.

The genes are TRBV7-9 and TRBJ1-1, with TRBD1 matching over 8 bases. The germline gives CDR1 SEHNR, CDR2 FQNEAQ (reference sequence). The CDR3 runs 15 residues. The V gene end was trimmed by 4 bases and the J gene end by 4 bases; junction bases not matched to a gene: 8. The CDR3 here is CASSSCRGPSTEAFF. The DNA of the CDR3 is TGTGCCAGCAGCTCTTGCAGGGGGCCGAGCACTGAAGCTTTCTTT.

V gene TRBV5-4 combines with J gene TRBJ2-3; D uncertain. Germline CDR1 reads SGHNT; CDR2 reads YYREEE (reference sequence). The V and J ends lost 1 base and 2 bases respectively, with 11 bases between them. The CDR3 has 15 residues. The CDR3 sequence: CASSLKVSLTDTQYF. Written as DNA, the CDR3 is TGTGCCAGCAGCTTGAAGGTTAGCCTCACAGATACGCAGTATTTT.

The chain combines TRBV19 with TRBJ2-7, with D maybe TRBD1 (6 bases). Trimming removed 3 bases from V and 3 bases from J, with 15 bases in between. The germline V gene has CDR1 LNHDA and CDR2 SQIVND (reference sequence). CDR3 length equals 15 residues. CDR3 loop: CASSIRAGVGYEQYF. The DNA of the CDR3 is TGTGCCAGTAGTATTAGGGCAGGGGTAGGCTACGAGCAGTACTTC.

The genes are TRBV27 and TRBJ1-1; D possibly corresponds to TRBD1 (5 bases). Germline lookup yields CDR1 MNHEY and CDR2 SMNVEV (reference sequence). V was pared by 9 bases and J by 4 bases, with 15 bases between. This CDR3 has 13 amino acids. Here the CDR3 DNA reads TGTGCCAGTAAGTGGGGGAGGGGCACTGAAGCTTTCTTT. It yields the protein CASKWGRGTEAFF.

The chain employs TRBV28 and TRBJ1-2; 7 nucleotides match TRBD1. Germline lookup yields CDR1 MDHEN and CDR2 SYDVKM. The CDR3 is 17 residues long. The V gene end was trimmed by 10 bases and the J gene end by 8 bases; junction bases not matched to a gene: 25. The CDR3 sequence is CATLTYPGQGDSQGYTF. In DNA, the CDR3 is TGTGCCACTTTAACGTACCCGGGCCAGGGGGATTCGCAAGGCTACACCTTC.

This rearrangement joins TRBV9 to TRBJ2-1, with TRBD2 matching 10 bases. The trim removed 5 bases at V and 7 bases at J, leaving 6 bases unmatched. Germline lookup yields CDR1 SGDLS and CDR2 YYNGEE. This CDR3 has 14 residues. The CDR3 nucleotides read TGTGCCAGCAGTTCTAGCGGGAGAGATAATGAGCAGTTCTTC. Translation: CASSSSGRDNEQFF.

The genes are TRBV5-1 and TRBJ1-3; D call uncertain. The germline V gene has CDR1 SGHRS and CDR2 YFSETQ. The CDR3 covers 15 residues. Trimming left V 0 bases short and J 2 bases short, with 9 bases between. CDR3 sequence reads: CASSLDATTGNTIYF. CDR3 DNA sequence: TGCGCCAGCAGCTTGGACGCTACTACTGGAAACACCATATATTTT.

The CDR3 nucleotides read TGCGCCAGCAGCCATAGCCCCGGGGAGACCCAGTACTTC. This gives the protein CASSHSPGETQYF. The genes are TRBV4-3 and TRBJ2-5, with D hard to call. The CDR3 totals 13 residues. CDR1 and CDR2 (germline): LGHNA, YSLEER. Trimming cost V 3 bases and J 5 bases, with 10 bases left between them.

This sequence joins TRBV28 and TRBJ2-7; 11 bases align to TRBD2. This CDR3 comprises 16 residues. Germline V lookup: CDR1 MDHEN, CDR2 SYDVKM. With 1 base clipped from V and 0 bases from J, the junction kept 2 bases outside the gene matches. The CDR3 DNA reads TGTGCCAGCAGTTTATTTCTAGCGGGAGGCTCCTACGAGCAGTACTTC. Its protein is CASSLFLAGGSYEQYF.

V usage is TRBV7-2 and J usage is TRBJ1-6; TRBD1 might be the D (6 bases). Germline CDR1 reads SGHTA; CDR2 reads FQGNSA. Trimming shortened V by 5 bases and J by 7 bases, and 21 bases separated the two germline ends. This CDR3 has 17 amino acids. CDR3: CASSAILWTEMNSPLHF. CDR3 DNA sequence: TGTGCCAGCAGCGCCATCCTCTGGACAGAAATGAATTCACCCCTCCACTTT.

The chain has TRBV6-1 and TRBJ2-5; 12 bases map to TRBD1. The CDR3 extends over 18 amino acids. J was trimmed by 3 bases and V by 3 bases; bases with no gene match: 11. Germline V gene data show CDR1 as MNHNS and CDR2 as SASEGT. This CDR3 reads CASSDWGTGGLREETQYF. The CDR3 coding sequence is TGTGCCAGCAGTGATTGGGGGACAGGGGGCTTGCGAGAAGAGACCCAGTACTTC.

The V and J genes are TRBV7-2 and TRBJ2-7, with a tentative D call TRBD2 (5 bases). The V gene lost 5 bases and the J gene lost 6 bases, with 26 bases spanning the gap. Looked up from germline, CDR1 is SGHTA and CDR2 is FQGNSA. This CDR3 comprises 17 residues. The CDR3 DNA reads as TGTGCCAGCAGCGTACCCCCCACCGGGATTGGTCCTCGCGAGCAGTACTTC. Translated, it gives CASSVPPTGIGPREQYF.

The V call is TRBV19, the J call TRBJ2-7; 7 positions match TRBD2. The trim removed 1 base at V and 3 bases at J, leaving 6 bases unmatched. This CDR3 is 15 amino acids long. From germline, CDR1 is LNHDA and CDR2 SQIVND (reference sequence). The CDR3 loop is CASSIGREKGYEQYF. The CDR3 bases are TGTGCCAGTAGTATAGGGCGGGAGAAAGGCTACGAGCAGTACTTC.

The V call is TRBV6-1, the J call TRBJ2-1, with 8 bases aligning to TRBD2. The CDR3 extends over 16 amino acids. The V gene's germline CDR1 is MNHNS and CDR2 SASEGT. V was pared by 0 bases and J by 5 bases, with 6 bases of the junction left unmatched. CDR3 DNA sequence: TGTGCCAGCAGTGAAGCCGGGACTAGATTTAACAATGAGCAGTTCTTC. Protein product: CASSEAGTRFNNEQFF.

The DNA for the CDR3 is TGTGCCAGTAACGATGGAGGAGCCCTCCACTTT. This encodes CASNDGGALHF. The genes are TRBV19 and TRBJ1-6; no firm D call. The CDR3 sequence is 11 residues long. The V gene lost 7 bases and the J gene lost 14 bases, with 12 bases spanning the gap. Germline CDR1 and CDR2: LNHDA and SQIVND (reference sequence).